Below, one T cell receptor beta chain is given with its context. The clone's antigen remains unknown. Nothing much larger sits one base from this clone, and base qualities are not available. The sample comes from a study of human T cells and chemical hapten exposure listed by TCRdb under 2021. Study-level background: For sensitization, 2% DPC in acetone was applied to a 2 cm by 2 cm area of upper inner arm skin. Throughout the study period of around 25 weeks, patients also received therapeutic DPC doses to the scalp every week. Patch testing was performed on the upper back with Finn chambers containing 0.01% DPC, and the patch tests were scored after 6 days according to International Contact Dermatitis Research Group standards. Most of the patients in the cohort were female, and the cohort covered alopecia areata with under or over 50% scalp involvement, alopecia totalis and alopecia universalis. The libraries were sequenced as a pool, and the TCR yield per sample differed mostly because of small variations in library volumes within the pool. In alopecia patients, the study followed how the peripheral blood TCR repertoire changed in vivo over primary and secondary sensitization to diphenylcyclopropenone (DPC), a hapten. Patient blood was sampled pre-sensitization (week 0) and at 2, 6 and about 24 weeks after DPC sensitization. Twenty-nine alopecia patients provided blood for TCR sequencing at one to four time points (pre-sensitization, 2, 6 and 24 weeks). Broad study findings and their caveats: Because all patients had alopecia, a presumed autoimmune disease, the immune response of the patients might differ from that of healthy individuals. The number of TCRs above 1 in 1000 frequency did not change with DPC sensitization; there was no evidence of global repertoire structure alterations. Repeated subsampling changed both the strength of the expansion versus patch-test correlation and the threshold at which that correlation became significant. Significantly more large CDR3 similarity clusters were formed by expanded TCRs than by pre-sensitization or healthy control sets, consistent with antigen-driven responses. The number of PT1 expanded TCRs positively correlated with patch test score, significant at thresholds 8, 16 and 32 but not 4.

The intended sense of this specimen's time point label: pre-sensitization, week 0. The treatment or condition label here, explained by the study, means: therapeutic diphenylcyclopropenone sensitization with weekly scalp DPC. At each patch-test visit, blood was drawn before the patch test was applied. Eligible patients were aged 18 to 70, diagnosed with alopecia, deemed suitable for DPC therapy, and excluded if pregnant. Total RNA was isolated from unfractionated whole blood collected in Tempus Blood RNA tubes. The receptor library was made with RACE. The data were produced on a NextSeq 500. Library preparation attached unique molecular identifiers to individual cDNA molecules for quantitative, reproducible TCR counting. Both TCR alpha and TCR beta chains were sequenced from each blood RNA sample. The authors' pipeline ran thus. The median number of TCRs per sample was 85,000 to 100,000, ranging from roughly 20,000 to 700,000. V, J and CDR3 annotation of the TCR reads was performed with the Decombinator software suite. Every sample was subsampled to the same number of TCRs (28,000) for the PS versus PT1 abundance plots. TCRs were defined as expanded if absent before sensitization and observed at least eight times at the 2-week time point. Using fastp at Q25 and MiXCR, TCRdb reprocessed the public reads and kept productive beta chains. Each CDR3 protein gets just one entry, which takes the most common genes and DNA from the rows behind it. TCRdb's processing, not the study's, gives the V and J calls here. This sample has over 70,000 distinct CDR3 sequences in its table, and 11% to 15% of those were observed once. Clones ranked in the top ten supply roughly 4.6% of the sample.

For this chain, trimming is 6 bases at the V end and 1 base at the J end, and the number of junction bases without a gene match is 5. The germline V gene (reference sequence) gives CDR1 as DFQATT and CDR2 as SNEGSKA. From the cysteine up to the phenylalanine, the CDR3 has a length of 14 residues. Left in the record is the CDR3 DNA by itself, 42 bases read in frame from the first base. Rearrangement joined TRBV20-1 to TRBJ2-2, with 7 bases in between that match TRBD1. The sequences come from whole blood, collected in connection with sensitization to the hapten diphenylcyclopropenone (DPC). This receptor was identified in a woman in her 50s with alopecia areata. Some clones in this sample may be carry-over from other donors' samples. At the DNA level, the sequence is TGCAGTGCGATCCGGGACAGGAACACCGGGGAGCTGTTTTTT. The translation is CSAIRDRNTGELFF.